The entry below describes one T cell receptor beta chain. Its antigen is undetermined. Germline V gene data show CDR1 as SGHNT and CDR2 as YYREEE (reference sequence). CDR3 length: 13 residues. Trimming left V 5 bases short and J 2 bases short, with 7 bases between. The source of the sample is a study of OX40 agonist ivuxolimab in advanced cancers. Study-level background: Patients received intravenous ivuxolimab every 2 weeks at 0.01 to 10 mg/kg. The diagnoses of dose-escalation patients were hepatocellular carcinoma, melanoma, renal cell or head and neck cancer.

Assay: immunoSEQ multiplex PCR; the TCRdb copy retains only in-frame clones and omits some. The sample has 50,000 to 55,000 clones, 80% to 85% seen once; the top ten hold around 4.3%. Study conclusions and caveats: Among the nonresponders, some also had low normalized T-cell clonal expansion. The study found that CD8+ T cells averaged more expanded clones than CD4+.

Sequencing used CD4+ or CD8+ T cells sorted from blood, obtained in a trial of the OX40 agonist ivuxolimab. This sequence was found in an adult with an advanced solid tumor such as melanoma, head and neck, liver or kidney cancer. This rearrangement joins TRBV5-4 to TRBJ2-2; the D is unclear. CDR3 sequence: CASRGSNTGELFF. The CDR3 nucleotides are TGTGCCAGCAGGGGCAGCAACACCGGGGAGCTGTTTTTT.